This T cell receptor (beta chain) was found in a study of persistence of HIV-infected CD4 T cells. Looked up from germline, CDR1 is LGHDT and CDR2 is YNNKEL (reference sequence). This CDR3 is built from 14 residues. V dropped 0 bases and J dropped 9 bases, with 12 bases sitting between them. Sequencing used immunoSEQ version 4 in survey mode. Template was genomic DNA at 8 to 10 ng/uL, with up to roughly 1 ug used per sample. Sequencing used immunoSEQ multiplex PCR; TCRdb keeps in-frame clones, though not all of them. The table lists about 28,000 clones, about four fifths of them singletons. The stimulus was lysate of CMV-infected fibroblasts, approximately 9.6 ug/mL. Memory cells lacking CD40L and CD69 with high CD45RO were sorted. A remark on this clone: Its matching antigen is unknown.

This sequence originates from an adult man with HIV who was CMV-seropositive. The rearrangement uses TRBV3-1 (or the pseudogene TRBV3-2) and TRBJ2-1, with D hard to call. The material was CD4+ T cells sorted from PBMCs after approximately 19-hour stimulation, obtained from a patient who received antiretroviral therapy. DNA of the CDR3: TGTGCCAGCAGCCAAGATCTGGTAGCCAGTGAGCAGTTCTTC. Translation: CASSQDLVASEQFF.